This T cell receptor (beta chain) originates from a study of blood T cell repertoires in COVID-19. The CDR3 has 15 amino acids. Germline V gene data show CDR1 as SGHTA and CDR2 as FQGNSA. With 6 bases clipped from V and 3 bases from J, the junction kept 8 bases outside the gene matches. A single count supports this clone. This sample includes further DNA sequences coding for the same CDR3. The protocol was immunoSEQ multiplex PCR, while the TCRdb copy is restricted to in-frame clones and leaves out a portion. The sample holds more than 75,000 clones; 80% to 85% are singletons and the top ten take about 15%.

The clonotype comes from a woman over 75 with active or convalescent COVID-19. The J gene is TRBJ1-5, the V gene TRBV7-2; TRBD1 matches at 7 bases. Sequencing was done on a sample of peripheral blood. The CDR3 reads CASSLRGQINQPQHF. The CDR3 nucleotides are TGTGCCAGCAGTCTGAGGGGGCAGATCAATCAGCCCCAGCATTTT. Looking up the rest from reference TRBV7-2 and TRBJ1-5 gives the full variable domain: GAGVSQSPSNKVTEKGKDVELRCDPISGHTALYWYRQSLGQGLEFLIYFQGNSAPDKSGLPSDRFSAERTGGSVSTLTIQRTQQEDSAVYLCASSLRGQINQPQHFGDGTRLSIL.